This T cell receptor (beta chain) was identified during a study of PD-1 blockade in classical Hodgkin lymphoma. Study conclusions and caveats: TCR diversity at baseline was reported to be reduced in newly diagnosed patients relative to healthy donors.

This CDR3 has 13 residues. Looked up from germline, CDR1 is KGHSY and CDR2 is FQNENV. The germline V and J ends were trimmed by 1 base and 7 bases, with 8 bases remaining between them. After autologous stem cell transplantation all patients relapsed, and prior brentuximab vedotin exposure differed between cohorts. The study isolated CD8+ T cells from thawed PBMCs by magnetic negative selection. Complete response, partial response or progressive disease constituted the best response categories observed. Generated by immunoSEQ multiplex PCR, the TCRdb table keeps only in-frame clones and is missing some. The table shows roughly 430 clones, with over 65% occurring only once. As concerns this clone: Its antigen is still unknown.

J is TRBJ2-1 and V is TRBV16, with D unclear. Sequenced material: CD8+ T cells from blood, taken at baseline. The receptor comes from a human donor with classical Hodgkin lymphoma. The CDR3 coding sequence is TGTGCCAGCAGCCAATGGATGAGTAATGAGCAGTTCTTC. Its protein product is CASSQWMSNEQFF.